These 14 T cell receptor beta chains originate from one sample sequenced in a study of STAT3 mutations in large granular lymphocyte leukemia. Study results and caveats: At least one immunodominant TCR beta clonotype appeared in every T-cell large granular lymphocyte leukemia patient.

Antigens of these TCRs are unknown. Profiling relied on immunoSEQ multiplex PCR, and the TCRdb table lists in-frame clones only, not all of them. The sample lists some 5,400 clones; 85% to 95% were seen once. The specimen sequenced was peripheral blood mononuclear cells. These TCRs come from a man between 60 and 70 years old with T-cell large granular lymphocyte leukemia. Some clones in this sample may be carry-over from other donors' samples.

The DNA for the CDR3 is TGCAGCGTTGATCCAGGGGTGGATGGCTACACCTTC. It codes for CSVDPGVDGYTF. The chain employs TRBV29-1 and TRBJ1-2, with TRBD1 as a possible D gene (6 bases). This CDR3 is 12 amino acids long. Germline V gene sequence: CDR1 SQVTM, CDR2 ANQGSEA. The V and J ends lost 3 bases and 6 bases respectively, with 11 bases between them.

The CDR3 loop reads CASSSPGPYGYTF. The CDR3, as DNA: TGTGCCAGCAGTTCCCCGGGCCCCTATGGCTACACCTTC. V is TRBV6-5 and J is TRBJ1-2; D ambiguous. Germline CDR1 is MNHEY and CDR2 is SVGAGI. This CDR3 comprises 13 residues. V lost 4 bases, J lost 4 bases, and 10 bases lay in between.

This clone has only a few counts. The chain couples TRBV11-1 to TRBJ1-3; D is uncertain. Trimming left V 5 bases short and J 5 bases short, with 13 bases between. CDR1 is SGHAT, CDR2 FQDESV, per germline (reference sequence). This CDR3 has 14 amino acids. This chain's CDR3 is CASSGVDRRNTIYF. The CDR3 DNA reads as TGTGCCAGCAGCGGAGTGGACCGACGAAACACCATATATTTT. The full variable domain, rest sourced from reference TRBV11-1 and TRBJ1-3, is EAEVAQSPRYKITEKSQAVAFWCDPISGHATLYWYRQILGQGPELLVQFQDESVVDDSQLPKDRFSAERLKGVDSTLKIQPAELGDSAMYLCASSGVDRRNTIYFGEGSWLTVV.

The rearrangement links TRBV18 to TRBJ1-2; 7 positions match TRBD1. The V gene end was trimmed by 5 bases and the J gene end by 0 bases; junction bases not matched to a gene: 12. Germline assignment: CDR1 KGHSH and CDR2 LQKENI. The CDR3 runs to 17 residues. CDR3 in amino acids: CASSSTQDRQANYGYTF. The CDR3 bases are TGTGCCAGCTCATCGACCCAGGACAGGCAAGCTAACTATGGCTACACCTTC.

Only one count was recorded for this clone. The rearrangement uses TRBV18 and TRBJ1-1, with D possibly TRBD1 on 5 matching bases. Germline CDR1 reads KGHSH; CDR2 reads LQKENI. V lost 3 bases and J lost 4, with 12 bases in between. CDR3 length: 14 residues. The chain's CDR3 is CASSPPGGVTEAFF. Here the CDR3 DNA reads TGTGCCAGCTCACCCCCTGGGGGGGTCACTGAAGCTTTCTTT. The full variable domain, completed using reference TRBV18 and TRBJ1-1, is NAGVMQNPRHLVRRRGQEARLRCSPMKGHSHVYWYRQLPEEGLKFMVYLQKENIIDESGMPKERFSAEFPKEGPSILRIQQVVRGDSAAYFCASSPPGGVTEAFFGQGTRLTVV.

This clone was seen just once. The chain joins TRBV5-1 to TRBJ2-7; 11 bases align to TRBD2. J was trimmed by 5 bases and V by 0 bases; bases with no gene match: 7. CDR1 and CDR2 from the germline V gene are SGHRS and YFSETQ. CDR3 length: 16 residues. DNA for the CDR3: TGCGCCAGCAGCTTGGCCCTACTAGCGGGAGAGGACGAGCAGTACTTC. As protein: CASSLALLAGEDEQYF.

The gene calls are TRBV27 and TRBJ1-1; D may be TRBD1 (5 bases). The CDR3 spans 11 residues. Germline values: CDR1 MNHEY, CDR2 SMNVEV (reference sequence). Trimming cost V 6 bases and J 10 bases, with 12 bases left between them. Written as DNA, the CDR3 is TGTGCCAGCAGCGGGGGGGAGGGAGCTTTCTTT. It specifies CASSGGEGAFF.

The chain is built from TRBV29-1 and TRBJ1-2; 7 bases fit TRBD1. This CDR3 comprises 14 residues. Germline assignment: CDR1 SQVTM and CDR2 ANQGSEA. V shed 6 bases, J shed 0 bases, and the junction held 7 bases outside the gene matches. CDR3: CSVGGTVPNYGYTF. As DNA, the CDR3 is TGCAGCGTCGGGGGGACAGTACCTAACTATGGCTACACCTTC.

The count of this clone is one. For the CDR3, the DNA is TGTGCCAGCGCACTAGCTTACGAGCAGTACTTC. Translation gives CASALAYEQYF. V and J are TRBV25-1 and TRBJ2-7, with D possibly being TRBD2 (6 bases). Trimming took off 8 bases at V and 4 bases at J, with 9 bases between the two ends. The germline CDR1 and CDR2 sequences are MGHDK and SYGVNS. CDR3 length: 11 residues.

This chain uses TRBV9 with TRBJ1-2; TRBD1 might be the D (6 bases). The CDR3 spans 13 residues. Trimming left V 3 bases short and J 5 bases short, with 11 bases between. Germline V gene lookup returns CDR1 SGDLS and CDR2 YYNGEE. The CDR3 region has the DNA TGTGCCAGCAGCGGGGGGCCCAGGTATGGCTACACCTTC. Its protein product is CASSGGPRYGYTF.

This clone appeared a single time. This chain joins TRBV27 and TRBJ1-1, with 8 positions matching TRBD1. The CDR3 runs to 14 residues. Unmatched junction bases numbered 7, after V lost 5 bases and J lost 5 bases. Germline CDR1 and CDR2: MNHEY and SMNVEV (reference sequence). The CDR3 nucleotides are TGTGCCAGCAGTCCAGGACAGGGAAGGACTGAAGCTTTCTTT. Protein sequence: CASSPGQGRTEAFF.

The V and J genes are TRBV6-6 and TRBJ2-7, with TRBD1 identical over 9 bases. Germline V lookup: CDR1 MNHNY, CDR2 SVGAGI (reference sequence). CDR3 length: 16 amino acids. J lost 0 bases, V lost 6 bases, and 9 bases had no gene match. In DNA, the CDR3 is TGTGCCAGCAGCGACGGGACAGGGCACTTCTCCTACGAGCAGTACTTC. It codes for CASSDGTGHFSYEQYF.

V usage is TRBV5-4 and J usage is TRBJ2-5, with D unclear. The germline CDR1 and CDR2 sequences are SGHNT and YYREEE (reference sequence). V was pared by 1 base and J by 0 bases, with 7 bases between. CDR3 length: 14 amino acids. The CDR3 DNA reads as TGTGCCAGCAGCTTGAGTAGCAACCAAGAGACCCAGTACTTC. Amino acids: CASSLSSNQETQYF.

The chain couples TRBV5-3 to TRBJ2-5; unclear D gene. TRBV5-3 carries the ORF label, with uncertain function. This CDR3 comprises 14 residues. V lost 4 bases and J 4 bases, leaving 14 bases between the germline ends. The CDR3, as DNA: TGTGCCAGAAGCAAACAACACGCTAGAGAGACCCAGTACTTC. Translation: CARSKQHARETQYF.